This record concerns one T cell receptor (beta chain) sequence. This sample was included in a study of OX40 agonist ivuxolimab in advanced cancers. Repertoires were generated with immunoSEQ multiplex PCR, while TCRdb's copy carries only in-frame clones and drops some. This sample has 85,000 to 95,000 clones, with approximately 92% found just once. This receptor was identified in an adult with an advanced solid tumor such as melanoma, head and neck, liver or kidney cancer. The starting material was CD4+ or CD8+ T cells sorted from blood, obtained in a trial of the OX40 agonist ivuxolimab.

The CDR3 nucleotides are TGTGCCAGCAGCTTAAGATCTGGGGGCGGCTACAATGAGCAGTTCTTC. Translated, it gives CASSLRSGGGYNEQFF. This rearrangement joins TRBV7-2 to TRBJ2-1, with D possibly TRBD1 on 6 matching bases. Germline CDR1 is SGHTA and CDR2 is FQGNSA. The CDR3 length is 16 residues. With 2 bases removed from V and 3 bases from J, the gap between germline ends came to 14 bases.